This T cell receptor beta chain was recorded in a study of blood T cell repertoires in COVID-19. Study summary: COVID-19 samples collected from the United States, Italy and Spain covered acute and convalescent phases.

The CDR3 is 14 amino acids. The germline V and J ends were trimmed by 4 bases and 5 bases, with 16 bases remaining between them. Germline V gene lookup returns CDR1 SGHNT and CDR2 YYREEE (reference sequence). TCRdb keeps only in-frame clones here, not all; method: immunoSEQ multiplex PCR. The sample shows hundreds of thousands of clones, approximately 91% of them seen only once. The sample consisted of peripheral blood. This sequence was found in a human donor in a cohort sampled during active COVID-19. The chain recombines TRBV5-4 with TRBJ2-7, with TRBD2 as a possible D gene (5 bases). Here the CDR3 DNA reads TGTGCCAGCAGCAGGGAGAGGCTAATCCACGAGCAGTACTTC. Its translation: CASSRERLIHEQYF.